This T cell receptor (beta chain) was recovered during a study of beta chain features in type 1 diabetes. Overall study: Patients did not differ from healthy donors in age, gender or cell yield.

It was via CD45RO/CCR7/CD25/CD127/CD95/CD27 that CD4+ naive, central memory, regulatory and stem cell-like memory cells were sorted. Study-wide results and limits: Shorter TCRB CDR3s, moderately but significantly so, were found in Type 1 diabetes patients in all four CD4+ subsets.

This clone showed up just a few times. Its antigen is as yet unknown. The germline V gene has CDR1 MGHRA and CDR2 YSYEKL. With 1 base clipped from V and 6 bases from J, the junction kept 6 bases outside the gene matches. The CDR3 has 16 residues. Of the isolated RNA, all was reverse transcribed, and so the sequenced material was expressed TCRB transcripts. Sequencing was performed with immunoSEQ multiplex PCR; in TCRdb, only in-frame clones are kept and a portion is missing. The data contain about 150,000 clones, more than 9% of them singletons. The V and J genes are TRBV4-1 and TRBJ1-4; 9 bases fit TRBD1. Sequenced input: naive CD4+ T cells from blood. The TCR comes from a man aged 18 to 29 in good health. The CDR3 region has the DNA TGCGCCAGCAGCCAAGGGACAGGGGCCGAGTATGAAAAACTGTTTTTT. This encodes CASSQGTGAEYEKLFF.